These T cell receptor beta chains were read from a single sample in a study of T cell responses to AZD1222 COVID-19 vaccine. Data came from immunoSEQ multiplex PCR; TCRdb stores just in-frame clones and leaves some out. The sample lists 150,000 or so clones, approximately 91% occurring once. This specimen consisted of peripheral blood, obtained on day 0 of AZD1222 vaccination. The receptors stem from an adult in good health. The CDR3 runs from the conserved cysteine through the conserved F or W. The D gene is left open where the match is weak. Rows give clone size only sometimes, using once, few, many, or a class for an expanded clone.

v_gene: TRBV19
abundance: once
d_gene: TRBD1
j_gene: TRBJ2-4
CDR3aa: CASSSPRGQGLAKNIQYF
CDR3nt: TGTGCCAGTAGTAGCCCCAGGGGGCAGGGACTAGCCAAAAACATTCAGTACTTC

v_gene: TRBV5-1
abundance: -
d_gene: -
j_gene: TRBJ2-6
CDR3aa: CASSLATGASGANVLTF
CDR3nt: TGCGCCAGCAGCTTGGCAACAGGAGCCTCTGGGGCCAACGTCCTGACTTTC

v_gene: TRBV12-3/TRBV12-4
abundance: -
d_gene: -
j_gene: TRBJ1-1
CDR3aa: CASSLSLNTEAFF
CDR3nt: TGTGCCAGCAGTTTATCTCTGAACACTGAAGCTTTCTTT

v_gene: TRBV7-2
abundance: -
d_gene: -
j_gene: TRBJ1-5
CDR3aa: CASSLTGTSNQPQHF
CDR3nt: TGTGCCAGCAGCCTGACCGGGACCAGCAATCAGCCCCAGCATTTT

v_gene: TRBV7-2
abundance: -
d_gene: TRBD1
j_gene: TRBJ1-1
CDR3aa: CASSRDSSNTEAFF
CDR3nt: TGTGCCAGCAGCCGGGACAGCTCGAACACTGAAGCTTTCTTT

v_gene: TRBV30
abundance: -
d_gene: TRBD1
j_gene: TRBJ1-1
CDR3aa: CAWTPDRGPHTEAFF
CDR3nt: TGTGCCTGGACTCCGGACAGGGGGCCTCACACTGAAGCTTTCTTT

v_gene: TRBV9
abundance: -
d_gene: TRBD2
j_gene: TRBJ2-5
CDR3aa: CASSVSGGPQETQYF
CDR3nt: TGTGCCAGCAGCGTTAGCGGGGGCCCACAAGAGACCCAGTACTTC

v_gene: TRBV18
abundance: -
d_gene: -
j_gene: TRBJ1-4
CDR3aa: CASLRQPGAEKLFF
CDR3nt: TGTGCCAGCCTACGACAGCCGGGGGCTGAAAAACTGTTTTTT

v_gene: TRBV9
abundance: -
d_gene: TRBD1
j_gene: TRBJ1-2
CDR3aa: CASSVSRGVYGYTF
CDR3nt: TGTGCCAGCAGCGTAAGCAGGGGGGTGTATGGCTACACCTTC

v_gene: TRBV3-1/TRBV3-2
abundance: -
d_gene: -
j_gene: TRBJ1-1
CDR3aa: CASSHGRHEAFF
CDR3nt: TGTGCCAGCAGCCACGGGAGACATGAAGCTTTCTTT

v_gene: TRBV7-2
abundance: -
d_gene: TRBD2
j_gene: TRBJ2-3
CDR3aa: CASSDIIWISGRAKDTQYF
CDR3nt: TGTGCCAGCAGCGACATAATCTGGATTAGCGGGAGGGCCAAAGATACGCAGTATTTT

v_gene: TRBV5-1
abundance: -
d_gene: -
j_gene: TRBJ2-2
CDR3aa: CASSLVPPDNTGELFF
CDR3nt: TGCGCCAGCAGCTTGGTTCCGCCAGATAACACCGGGGAGCTGTTTTTT

v_gene: TRBV25-1
abundance: once
d_gene: TRBD1
j_gene: TRBJ2-7
CDR3aa: CASSDEGGQGHYEQYF
CDR3nt: TGTGCCAGCAGTGATGAGGGCGGACAGGGGCACTACGAGCAGTACTTC

v_gene: TRBV30
abundance: -
d_gene: TRBD2
j_gene: TRBJ2-3
CDR3aa: CAWSITSGREQYF
CDR3nt: TGTGCCTGGAGTATCACTAGCGGGAGGGAGCAGTATTTT

v_gene: TRBV11-3
abundance: -
d_gene: -
j_gene: TRBJ1-1
CDR3aa: CASSGQGTEAFF
CDR3nt: TGTGCCAGCAGCGGGCAGGGGACTGAAGCTTTCTTT

v_gene: TRBV27
abundance: -
d_gene: TRBD1
j_gene: TRBJ2-5
CDR3aa: CASSVRWGTVQETQYF
CDR3nt: TGTGCCAGCAGTGTTCGTTGGGGGACAGTCCAAGAGACCCAGTACTTC

v_gene: TRBV6-2/TRBV6-3
abundance: -
d_gene: -
j_gene: TRBJ1-2
CDR3aa: CASSVVASGYTF
CDR3nt: TGTGCCAGCAGTGTTGTGGCTAGTGGCTACACCTTC

v_gene: TRBV19
abundance: -
d_gene: -
j_gene: TRBJ2-3
CDR3aa: CASSIRPFSTDTQYF
CDR3nt: TGTGCCAGTAGTATCAGGCCCTTCAGCACAGATACGCAGTATTTT

v_gene: TRBV19
abundance: -
d_gene: -
j_gene: TRBJ2-3
CDR3aa: CASSPRTGKREDTQYF
CDR3nt: TGTGCCAGTAGTCCCCGGACAGGGAAGCGGGAAGATACGCAGTATTTT

v_gene: TRBV27
abundance: -
d_gene: -
j_gene: TRBJ2-7
CDR3aa: CASSLSQGSEQYF
CDR3nt: TGTGCCAGCAGTTTATCACAGGGAAGCGAGCAGTACTTC

v_gene: TRBV10-3
abundance: -
d_gene: TRBD1
j_gene: TRBJ1-6
CDR3aa: CAISEPGQGKHNSPLHF
CDR3nt: TGTGCCATCAGTGAACCGGGACAGGGGAAACACAATTCACCCCTCCACTTT

v_gene: TRBV7-2
abundance: -
d_gene: TRBD1
j_gene: TRBJ2-5
CDR3aa: CASTITSDRGETQYF
CDR3nt: TGTGCCAGCACCATTACAAGTGACAGGGGAGAGACCCAGTACTTC

v_gene: TRBV4-3
abundance: once
d_gene: -
j_gene: TRBJ1-1
CDR3aa: CASSQDGGGGTEAFF
CDR3nt: TGCGCCAGCAGCCAAGATGGGGGGGGAGGCACTGAAGCTTTCTTT

v_gene: TRBV27
abundance: -
d_gene: TRBD2
j_gene: TRBJ2-1
CDR3aa: CASSFPPSGYHNEQFF
CDR3nt: TGTGCCAGCAGTTTTCCCCCTAGCGGGTATCACAATGAGCAGTTCTTC

v_gene: TRBV12-3/TRBV12-4
abundance: -
d_gene: -
j_gene: TRBJ1-4
CDR3aa: CASSLRGNEKLFF
CDR3nt: TGTGCCAGCAGTTTAAGGGGTAATGAAAAACTGTTTTTT

v_gene: TRBV9
abundance: few
d_gene: -
j_gene: TRBJ2-5
CDR3aa: CASSTTSGLPQETQYF
CDR3nt: TGTGCCAGCAGTACTACATCGGGACTCCCGCAAGAGACCCAGTACTTC

v_gene: TRBV24-1
abundance: -
d_gene: -
j_gene: TRBJ1-1
CDR3aa: CATDGGLLNTEAFF
CDR3nt: TGTGCCACCGATGGGGGGCTGCTGAACACTGAAGCTTTCTTT